This T cell receptor (beta chain) is drawn from a study of blood T cell repertoires in COVID-19. Study-level information: PBMCs, B-cell-depleted T cells, or T cells were the source of the cDNA or gDNA that made up the material.

V trimming: 6 bases; J trimming: 3 bases; junction bases outside the gene matches: 7. Per the germline V gene, CDR1 is SGHDN and CDR2 is FVKESK. The CDR3 is made up of 15 amino acids. As handled by the study authors: Counts of nucleated cells, estimated from reference gene primer amplification, were obtained. The method was immunoSEQ multiplex PCR; TCRdb's version includes in-frame clones alone and lacks a portion of them. The V and J calls and the clone size are those of that table, but D and trimming were determined from the DNA. The table shows 150,000 to 200,000 clones, with almost 85% occurring only once.

The sequencing input was peripheral blood. The sequence was collected from a woman over 75 with acute or convalescent COVID-19. V gene TRBV14 combines with J gene TRBJ2-2, with 7 bases matching TRBD2. In DNA, the CDR3 is TGTGCCAGCAGTCCTAGACTAGCCCACACCGGGGAGCTGTTTTTT. The encoded protein is CASSPRLAHTGELFF.